The clone carrying this T cell receptor beta chain was found many times. The cDNA 3' end received a ligated oligonucleotide with a UMI. First-round PCR used around 4 cycles and beta primers RC1.1 and RC1.2 covering TRBC1 and TRBC2. A single record per CDR3 protein comes from TCRdb applying MiXCR to the UMI-ligation and nested PCR reads. The table has 40,000 to 55,000 distinct CDR3 sequences, 11% seen once. V lost 2 bases and J 4 bases, leaving 8 bases between the germline ends. CDR1 SQVTM and CDR2 ANQGSEA come from the germline V gene. The CDR3 length is 12 residues. This entry is derived from a study of quantifying T cell responses using KT2 cells. In the study overall: cDNA was made from DNase-treated RNA using alpha and beta constant primers. The second PCR was a qPCR stopped at a predetermined fluorescence threshold.

Known numbers of the T cell clone KT2 were added to PBMC. A range of KT2-to-PBMC ratios was made using fixed PBMC numbers. V gene TRBV29-1 combines with J gene TRBJ1-1, with TRBD1 as a possible D gene (6 bases). The TCR comes from a human donor. The sample was PBMCs spiked with cells of the T cell clone KT2. CDR3 residues: CSVEWGATEAFF. The CDR3 DNA is TGCAGCGTTGAATGGGGGGCCACTGAAGCTTTCTTT. Drawing the rest from reference TRBV29-1 and TRBJ1-1, the complete variable domain is SAVISQKPSRDICQRGTSLTIQCQVDSQVTMMFWYRQQPGQSLTLIATANQGSEATYESGFVIDKFPISRPNLTFSTLTVSNMSPEDSSIYLCSVEWGATEAFFGQGTRLTVV.